This T cell receptor (beta chain) was identified during a study of OX40 agonist ivuxolimab in advanced cancers. Looking at the study overall: Patients received the agonistic anti-OX40 (CD134) antibody ivuxolimab. Head and neck, renal cell, melanoma or hepatocellular carcinoma were the cancers that dose-escalation patients had. Study-wide findings and caveats: Antigen specificity remained undetermined for the expanded peripheral T cells. With doses of 0.1-3.0 mg/kg, partial responders showed among the lowest clonal expansion.

The CDR3 consists of 16 residues. Trimming removed 5 bases from V and 13 bases from J; junction bases left unmatched: 18. Per the germline V gene, CDR1 is SEHNR and CDR2 is FQNEAQ (reference sequence). In its sample, this clone was seen a few times. Its antigen is unidentified. Libraries were prepared by immunoSEQ multiplex PCR; TCRdb keeps only in-frame clonotypes and omits some of them. The sample lists around 37,000 clones, roughly 91% seen once, with more than 10% in the top ten. The V and J genes are TRBV7-9 and TRBJ1-4; 8 nucleotides align to TRBD1. The input for sequencing was CD4+ or CD8+ T cells sorted from blood, taken in a trial of the OX40 agonist ivuxolimab. This TCR derives from an adult with an advanced solid tumor such as melanoma, head and neck, liver or kidney cancer. The CDR3 here is CASSVDRDRFIVGLFF. The CDR3, as DNA: TGTGCCAGCAGCGTAGACCGGGACAGGTTCATTGTAGGACTGTTTTTT.